Listed below are T cell receptor beta chains from one sample, sequenced in a study of blood T cell repertoires in COVID-19. The repertoire was sequenced with immunoSEQ multiplex PCR; TCRdb's copy has only in-frame clones and lacks some. The sample includes approximately 60,000 clones, roughly 75% of them seen just once. Sequencing was performed on peripheral blood. These receptors were taken from a man aged 60-69 years with COVID-19, enrolled during active disease. CDR3s include the opening cysteine and the closing phenylalanine or tryptophan. A D gene is named only where the DNA matches it firmly. Some rows mark clone size as missing; the rest say once, few, many or name a class of expanded clone.

V: TRBV19; size: .; D: .; length: 17; J: TRBJ2-2; CDR3: CASSIGSQGWNTGELFF; DNA: TGTGCCAGTAGTATAGGGTCGCAGGGGTGGAACACCGGGGAGCTGTTTTTT
V: TRBV5-1; size: once; D: TRBD1; length: 13; J: TRBJ1-2; CDR3: CASSPGGNYGYTF; DNA: TGCGCCAGCAGCCCAGGGGGCAACTATGGCTACACCTTC
V: TRBV2; size: .; D: .; length: 12; J: TRBJ1-5; CDR3: CASRSSNQPQHF; DNA: TGTGCCAGCAGAAGCTCCAATCAGCCCCAGCATTTT
V: TRBV5-6; size: .; D: .; length: 13; J: TRBJ2-5; CDR3: CASSLRGSETQYF; DNA: TGTGCCAGCAGCTTACGAGGGTCAGAGACCCAGTACTTC
V: TRBV7-9; size: .; D: TRBD1; length: 12; J: TRBJ1-1; CDR3: CASSYSGGKAFF; DNA: TGTGCCAGCAGCTATTCAGGGGGTAAAGCTTTCTTT
V: TRBV5-5; size: .; D: .; length: 14; J: TRBJ2-5; CDR3: CASSQRSLQETQYF; DNA: TGTGCCAGCAGTCAAAGGAGCTTACAAGAGACCCAGTACTTC
V: TRBV24-1; size: .; D: .; length: 13; J: TRBJ2-2; CDR3: CATSTGYTGELFF; DNA: TGTGCCACCAGCACAGGGTACACCGGGGAGCTGTTTTTT
V: TRBV29-1; size: once; D: .; length: 11; J: TRBJ2-5; CDR3: CSVGLQETQYF; DNA: TGCAGCGTTGGACTTCAAGAGACCCAGTACTTC
V: TRBV28; size: .; D: .; length: 14; J: TRBJ1-5; CDR3: CASRTGSNNQPQHF; DNA: TGTGCCAGCCGCACAGGGAGTAACAATCAGCCCCAGCATTTT
V: TRBV2; size: .; D: .; length: 17; J: TRBJ2-2; CDR3: CASIAVQGARGTGELFF; DNA: TGTGCCAGCATAGCGGTGCAGGGGGCGCGGGGGACCGGGGAGCTGTTTTTT
V: TRBV3-1/TRBV3-2; size: medium-sized; D: TRBD1; length: 13; J: TRBJ2-7; CDR3: CASSFRTGGEQYF; DNA: TGTGCCAGCAGTTTTAGAACAGGGGGCGAGCAGTACTTC
V: TRBV7-6; size: .; D: TRBD1; length: 15; J: TRBJ2-5; CDR3: CASSPRTGRKETQYF; DNA: TGTGCCAGCAGCCCGCGGACAGGGAGGAAAGAGACCCAGTACTTC
V: TRBV5-1; size: .; D: TRBD2; length: 15; J: TRBJ2-3; CDR3: CASSSGLPRGDTQYF; DNA: TGCGCCAGCAGCTCGGGACTACCGAGAGGAGATACGCAGTATTTT
V: TRBV7-3; size: once; D: .; length: 14; J: TRBJ2-2; CDR3: CASRPASGAGELFF; DNA: TGTGCCAGCAGACCCGCCTCGGGGGCCGGGGAGCTGTTTTTT
V: TRBV9; size: .; D: TRBD2; length: 14; J: TRBJ2-7; CDR3: CASSPAGGGGEQYF; DNA: TGTGCCAGCAGCCCCGCCGGGGGGGGCGGGGAGCAGTACTTC
V: TRBV7-2; size: .; D: .; length: 13; J: TRBJ1-6; CDR3: CASSGYRETPLHF; DNA: TGTGCCAGCAGCGGATACAGGGAAACACCCCTCCACTTT
V: TRBV25-1; size: .; D: .; length: 10; J: TRBJ1-4; CDR3: CATKGGELFF; DNA: TGTGCTACAAAGGGCGGGGAACTGTTTTTT
V: TRBV24-1; size: .; D: TRBD1; length: 16; J: TRBJ1-5; CDR3: CATSDSTGNSNQPQHF; DNA: TGTGCCACCAGTGACTCGACAGGGAATAGCAATCAGCCCCAGCATTTT
V: TRBV10-3; size: .; D: .; length: 14; J: TRBJ2-3; CDR3: CAISEGSGSDTQYF; DNA: TGTGCCATCAGTGAGGGTAGCGGATCAGATACGCAGTATTTT
V: TRBV29-1; size: .; D: .; length: 16; J: TRBJ2-3; CDR3: CSVRGGLGIGGDTQYF; DNA: TGCAGCGTTAGGGGAGGCTTGGGGATTGGAGGAGATACGCAGTATTTT
V: TRBV6-1; size: .; D: .; length: 14; J: TRBJ2-7; CDR3: CASSEWRTTSEQYF; DNA: TGTGCCAGCAGTGAATGGAGGACCACGAGCGAGCAGTACTTC
V: TRBV6-6; size: .; D: .; length: 14; J: TRBJ2-7; CDR3: CASAKDGSSYEQYF; DNA: TGTGCCAGCGCCAAGGACGGGAGCTCCTACGAGCAGTACTTC
V: TRBV18; size: .; D: .; length: 16; J: TRBJ2-7; CDR3: CASSPPGSQREYEQYF; DNA: TGTGCCAGCTCCCCGCCTGGGTCCCAGCGAGAATACGAGCAGTACTTC
V: TRBV6-5; size: .; D: .; length: 12; J: TRBJ2-7; CDR3: CASSTSDYEQYF; DNA: TGTGCCAGCAGTACTTCCGACTACGAGCAGTACTTC
V: TRBV20-1; size: .; D: TRBD2; length: 15; J: TRBJ2-5; CDR3: CSASASGGSQETQYF; DNA: TGCAGTGCTAGTGCGTCGGGAGGCTCACAAGAGACCCAGTACTTC
V: TRBV3-1/TRBV3-2; size: .; D: TRBD1; length: 14; J: TRBJ1-6; CDR3: CASSLTGANSPLHF; DNA: TGTGCCAGCAGCCTCACAGGGGCGAATTCACCCCTCCACTTT
V: TRBV5-6; size: .; D: .; length: 13; J: TRBJ1-1; CDR3: CASTGQLNTEAFF; DNA: TGTGCCAGCACCGGACAGTTGAACACTGAAGCTTTCTTT
V: TRBV3-1/TRBV3-2; size: once; D: .; length: 14; J: TRBJ1-2; CDR3: CASSNLDSNYGYTF; DNA: TGTGCCAGCAGCAACCTGGACAGTAACTATGGCTACACCTTC
V: TRBV7-9; size: .; D: TRBD2; length: 18; J: TRBJ2-3; CDR3: CASSPDLGRGGVTDTQYF; DNA: TGTGCCAGCAGCCCAGATTTGGGGCGGGGGGGAGTCACAGATACGCAGTATTTT
V: TRBV5-6; size: .; D: TRBD1; length: 14; J: TRBJ1-4; CDR3: CASSPETGSEKLFF; DNA: TGTGCCAGCAGCCCCGAGACAGGGTCTGAAAAACTGTTTTTT
V: TRBV6-4; size: .; D: .; length: 13; J: TRBJ1-1; CDR3: CASSASENTEAFF; DNA: TGTGCCAGCAGTGCTTCAGAGAACACTGAAGCTTTCTTT
V: TRBV5-4; size: .; D: TRBD1; length: 14; J: TRBJ1-1; CDR3: CASSLQGTNTEAFF; DNA: TGTGCCAGCAGCCTACAGGGGACGAACACTGAAGCTTTCTTT
V: TRBV15; size: few; D: .; length: 13; J: TRBJ1-2; CDR3: CATSRDRQDRGTF; DNA: TGTGCCACCAGCAGAGATCGTCAGGACAGAGGAACCTTC
V: TRBV29-1; size: .; D: .; length: 13; J: TRBJ1-1; CDR3: CSASGQQNTEAFF; DNA: TGCAGCGCCTCTGGACAGCAGAACACTGAAGCTTTCTTT
V: TRBV7-9; size: .; D: TRBD1; length: 15; J: TRBJ1-4; CDR3: CASSLVGTDNEKLFF; DNA: TGTGCCAGCAGCTTAGTCGGGACAGATAATGAAAAACTGTTTTTT
V: TRBV30; size: .; D: .; length: 12; J: TRBJ1-2; CDR3: CAWMSTNYGYTF; DNA: TGTGCCTGGATGAGTACTAACTATGGCTACACCTTC
V: TRBV2; size: .; D: TRBD2; length: 16; J: TRBJ2-3; CDR3: CASSGELAGSTDTQYF; DNA: TGTGCCAGCAGTGGGGAGCTAGCGGGAAGCACAGATACGCAGTATTTT
V: TRBV19; size: .; D: TRBD1; length: 16; J: TRBJ1-5; CDR3: CASSSHGTDSNQPQHF; DNA: TGTGCCAGTAGTTCTCACGGGACAGATAGCAATCAGCCCCAGCATTTT
V: TRBV5-4; size: .; D: .; length: 11; J: TRBJ2-7; CDR3: CASSLGGEQYF; DNA: TGTGCCAGCAGCCTAGGGGGAGAGCAGTACTTC
V: TRBV27; size: .; D: TRBD1; length: 14; J: TRBJ1-1; CDR3: CASSRDRFNTEAFF; DNA: TGTGCCAGCAGTAGGGACAGGTTTAACACTGAAGCTTTCTTT
V: TRBV27; size: .; D: TRBD1; length: 14; J: TRBJ1-6; CDR3: CASSLLDRSSPLHF; DNA: TGTGCCAGCAGTTTATTGGACAGGAGTTCACCCCTCCACTTT
V: TRBV9; size: .; D: TRBD1; length: 14; J: TRBJ2-7; CDR3: CATLKRDRAYEQYF; DNA: TGTGCCACCCTAAAGCGAGACAGGGCCTACGAGCAGTACTTC
V: TRBV11-1; size: once; D: .; length: 12; J: TRBJ1-1; CDR3: CASSLIDMRAFF; DNA: TGTGCCAGCAGCTTAATAGACATGAGAGCTTTCTTT
V: TRBV6-5; size: .; D: .; length: 14; J: TRBJ1-2; CDR3: CASSETRGLYGYTF; DNA: TGTGCCAGCAGCGAGACAAGGGGACTCTATGGCTACACCTTC
V: TRBV5-4; size: once; D: .; length: 15; J: TRBJ2-7; CDR3: CASSLALRGPHEQYF; DNA: TGTGCCAGCAGCTTGGCTCTCAGGGGCCCCCACGAGCAGTACTTC
V: TRBV27; size: many; D: TRBD2; length: 14; J: TRBJ2-7; CDR3: CASSINMAGGEQYF; DNA: TGTGCCAGCAGTATTAATATGGCGGGGGGTGAGCAGTACTTC
V: TRBV11-2; size: .; D: TRBD2; length: 14; J: TRBJ2-7; CDR3: CASRFSGRGDEQYF; DNA: TGTGCCAGCAGATTTAGCGGGAGGGGGGACGAGCAGTACTTC